This TCR beta chain was identified in a study of technical replicates of blood from a handful of donors (dated by TCRdb to 2016 to 2017). With respect to this clone: The clone's antigen remains unknown. The input lacks base qualities; no much larger clone sits a single base away.

CDR1 SNHLY and CDR2 FYNNEI are derived from the germline V gene. From its cysteine to its phenylalanine, the CDR3 spans 14 amino acids. The kept DNA is CDR3 alone, 42 bases in frame from the first base. Library prep was done by the immunoSEQ multiplex PCR assay. Sourced from immuneACCESS, this table was stored by TCRdb with only in-frame sequences that have V and J called. A share of the clones is absent; for the studies checked, an unresolved V gene accounts for under half, and the remainder has no known explanation. The sample table shows roughly 100,000 clones, and around 93% are seen once. The biggest ten clones account for 0.3% to 0.35% of the sample.

Sequencing used T cells isolated from PBMCs. The chain is made from TRBV2 and TRBJ2-1, with TRBD1 perhaps the D gene, on 8 matching bases. This clonotype was sampled from a human donor in good health. The CDR3 region: CAIREQGGYNEQFF. The DNA sequence is as follows: TGTGCAATAAGAGAACAGGGGGGGTACAATGAGCAGTTCTTC.